The clone carrying this TCR beta chain was seen at least ten times. Its target is unknown. This sample is part of a study of Graves' ophthalmopathy and Graves' hyperthyroidism. Study conclusions and caveats: The model forecast ophthalmopathy progression, reaching over 70% sensitivity and 72% to 80% specificity.

V was clipped by 3 bases and J by 1 base; unmatched bases: 4. Germline V gives CDR1 SGHAT, CDR2 FQNNGV. CDR3 length equals 17 residues. From RNA, the CDR3 regions of TCR beta chains were amplified and sequenced. Second-round multiplex PCR came after a first-round RT-PCR that employed HTBI primers. TCRdb recomputed calls from the multiplex PCR reads with MiXCR, one row per CDR3 protein. The data contain around 1,000,000 distinct CDR3 sequences, around a third of them singletons. Material for sequencing was peripheral blood or thyroid tissue (not recorded which). This TCR came from an adult man with Graves' hyperthyroidism. The chain combines TRBV11-2 with TRBJ1-6, with 9 bases fitting TRBD1. CDR3 in amino acids: CASSLWDRASYNSPLHF. CDR3 nucleotide sequence: TGTGCCAGCAGCTTGTGGGACAGGGCATCCTATAATTCACCCCTCCACTTT.